The present T cell receptor beta chain was sequenced within a study of blood T cells in healthy people across ages. Study findings and constraints: Comparison with aged donors showed that long-lived donors had more naive CD4+ cells and higher diversity.

The length of the CDR3 is 14 residues. CDR1 and CDR2 from the germline V gene are SGHKS and YYEKEE (reference sequence). Trimming took off 3 bases at V and 8 bases at J, with 15 bases between the two ends. A sample-barcoded 5' primer and a J-beta primer mix were used in a second PCR of about 7 to 12 cycles. A single record per CDR3 protein comes from TCRdb applying MiXCR to the 5' RACE reads. The table shows 1.4 million or so distinct CDR3 sequences, with less than 45% occurring only once. This clonotype was observed a handful of times. Its antigen is still unknown. The sequenced sample was blood. The chain uses TRBV5-5 and TRBJ2-1; TRBD2 might be the D (5 bases). This TCR was sampled from a woman aged 18-30 years in good health. As DNA, the CDR3 is TGTGCCAGCAGCTCGATAGCGTATGGGGATGAGCAGTTCTTC. Amino acids: CASSSIAYGDEQFF.